The 25 T cell receptor beta chains below all came from one sample that was sequenced in a study of graft-versus-host responses after intestinal transplantation. The antigens these receptors bind are not known. TCRdb keeps only in-frame clones here, not all; method: immunoSEQ multiplex PCR. The table has fewer than 120,000 clones, roughly 93% seen once. The sample here was unstimulated CD8+ T cells sorted from spleen or lymph node cells, taken before intestinal transplant. The origin of the receptors is a human donor who received an intestinal transplant.

The chain links TRBV11-2 to TRBJ2-3; D is uncertain. Germline lookup yields CDR1 SGHAT and CDR2 FQNNGV. Trimming stripped 3 bases from V and 4 bases from J, with 11 bases between. The CDR3 loop spans 14 amino acids. The CDR3 here is CASSLEVGADTQYF. In DNA, the CDR3 is TGTGCCAGCAGCTTGGAAGTTGGGGCAGATACGCAGTATTTT.

CDR3 DNA sequence: TGTGCCAGCAGTTTGACAGGGCAGCACGAGCAGTACTTC. Its translation is CASSLTGQHEQYF. V usage is TRBV6-1 and J usage is TRBJ2-7, with 7 bases identical to TRBD1. Germline-derived CDR1 and CDR2 are MNHNS and SASEGT. This CDR3 is 13 amino acids long. With 5 bases clipped from V and 5 bases from J, the junction kept 6 bases outside the gene matches.

The chain employs TRBV5-5 and TRBJ2-3; perhaps TRBD1 as D (5 bases). Germline V gene data show CDR1 as SGHKS and CDR2 as YYEKEE (reference sequence). The CDR3 is 13 residues long. V was shortened by 4 bases and J by 8 bases, with 14 bases between the two germline ends. The CDR3 loop is CASSRQGSPTQYF. The CDR3 DNA follows: TGTGCCAGCAGCAGGCAGGGTAGTCCTACGCAGTATTTT.

The chain is built from TRBV7-3 and TRBJ1-5; TRBD1 matches at 7 bases. CDR3 length: 17 amino acids. V shed 2 bases, J shed 0 bases, and the junction held 7 bases outside the gene matches. Germline V gene lookup returns CDR1 SGHTA and CDR2 FQGTGA. CDR3 nucleotides: TGTGCCAGCAGCTTAGGGTCCGGGACAGCTAGCAATCAGCCCCAGCATTTT. It encodes CASSLGSGTASNQPQHF.

Only one count was recorded for this clone. The chain combines TRBV6-5 with TRBJ2-7; 8 bases line up with TRBD2. The ends lost 2 bases at V and 6 bases at J; junction bases unmatched: 9. This CDR3 has 15 residues. CDR1 is MNHEY and CDR2 is SVGAGI in the germline V gene. The CDR3 reads CASSYAPARGGEQYF. CDR3 bases: TGTGCCAGCAGTTACGCGCCGGCCCGGGGGGGCGAGCAGTACTTC.

This chain links TRBV6-6 with TRBJ1-5; TRBD1 is a possible D gene (6 bases). This CDR3 contains 16 residues. Germline V gives CDR1 MNHNY, CDR2 SVGAGI (reference sequence). V lost 6 bases, J lost 2 bases, and 17 bases lay in between. The CDR3: CASSQVLGGGNQPQHF. The DNA of the CDR3 is TGTGCCAGCAGCCAGGTTTTGGGGGGCGGCAATCAGCCCCAGCATTTT.

The chain has TRBV27 and TRBJ2-7, with 8 nucleotides matching TRBD2. J was trimmed by 7 bases and V by 6 bases; bases with no gene match: 14. CDR1 and CDR2 (germline): MNHEY, SMNVEV (reference sequence). The CDR3 length is 15 residues. The CDR3 region is CASRWGAGGLGEQYF. CDR3 nucleotide sequence: TGTGCCAGCAGATGGGGCGCGGGAGGCTTGGGTGAGCAGTACTTC.

The genes are TRBV25-1 and TRBJ2-5; TRBD1 matches at 9 bases. There are 15 residues in the CDR3. Germline values: CDR1 MGHDK, CDR2 SYGVNS. Trimming cost V 6 bases and J 1 base; bases outside gene matches: 6. DNA of the CDR3: TGTGCCAGCAGCTCCCCGGGACAGGGCCAAGAGACCCAGTACTTC. Its protein is CASSSPGQGQETQYF.

This chain uses TRBV21-1 with TRBJ1-2. TRBV21-1 is a recognized pseudogene. The CDR3 runs 14 residues. The CDR3 protein is CASHGGLRGGGYTF. In DNA form, the CDR3 reads TGTGCCAGCCACGGTGGGCTCAGAGGTGGTGGCTACACCTTC.

The chain links TRBV10-3 to TRBJ2-7, with 10 bases identical to TRBD1. V lost 7 bases, J lost 5 bases, and 5 bases stayed unmatched. The CDR3 is 13 residues long. CDR1 is ENHRY and CDR2 is SYGVKD in the germline V gene. CDR3 residues: CAIMGQGLHEQYF. Written as DNA, the CDR3 is TGTGCCATCATGGGACAGGGGTTACACGAGCAGTACTTC.

The chain couples TRBV4-1 to TRBJ2-7; 8 bases agree with TRBD2. Trimming cost V 1 base and J 2 bases; bases outside gene matches: 7. Germline V gene lookup returns CDR1 MGHRA and CDR2 YSYEKL. The CDR3 has 16 amino acids. CDR3 bases: TGCGCCAGCAGCCAAGGATTCACTAGCGGACCCTACGAGCAGTACTTC. Translated: CASSQGFTSGPYEQYF.

The chain employs TRBV6-5 and TRBJ2-1; unclear D gene. CDR3 length equals 13 residues. Trimming took off 2 bases at V and 10 bases at J, with 12 bases between the two ends. Germline assignment: CDR1 MNHEY and CDR2 SVGAGI. The CDR3 here is CASSYHQIEEQFF. The CDR3 bases are TGTGCCAGCAGTTACCACCAGATTGAGGAGCAGTTCTTC.

This chain uses TRBV2 with TRBJ1-1; the match to TRBD1 covers 8 bases. CDR1 and CDR2 from the germline V gene are SNHLY and FYNNEI. V was clipped by 4 bases and J by 4 bases; unmatched bases: 14. CDR3 size: 17 residues. DNA of the CDR3: TGTGCCAGCAGTGCCCTCGAACAGGGGGAGGGGGGCACTGAAGCTTTCTTT. This gives the protein CASSALEQGEGGTEAFF.

The gene calls are TRBV6-5 and TRBJ2-1; TRBD2 agrees at 12 bases. CDR1 and CDR2 from the germline V gene are MNHEY and SVGAGI. Unmatched junction bases numbered 7, after V lost 5 bases and J lost 8 bases. The CDR3 is made up of 15 amino acids. DNA of the CDR3: TGTGCCAGCAGTCCTCTAGCGGGAGGGTGGGATGAGCAGTTCTTC. Protein: CASSPLAGGWDEQFF.

The chain combines TRBV30 with TRBJ2-5; 12 bases match TRBD2. The J segment lost 2 bases and the V segment lost 2 bases, leaving 3 bases of the junction unmatched. CDR1 is GTSNPN and CDR2 is SVGIG in the germline V gene (reference sequence). The CDR3 runs to 15 residues. The CDR3 protein is CAWSTLAGGQETQYF. In DNA form, the CDR3 reads TGTGCCTGGAGTACACTAGCGGGAGGACAAGAGACCCAGTACTTC.

Only one count was recorded for this clone. This sequence joins TRBV6-6 and TRBJ1-1, with D hard to call. The germline V gene encodes CDR1 MNHNY and CDR2 SVGAGI (reference sequence). The V gene lost 6 bases and the J gene lost 5 bases, with 1 base spanning the gap. This CDR3 spans 9 amino acids. CDR3: CASRTEAFF. The CDR3 DNA is TGTGCCAGCAGGACTGAAGCTTTCTTT.

This clone was counted between two and nine times. The chain is built from TRBV10-2 and TRBJ2-7, with TRBD1 matching 7 bases. The V and J ends lost 8 bases and 2 bases, in that order; junction bases with no gene match: 3. Germline assignment: CDR1 WSHSY and CDR2 SAAADI. The CDR3 totals 12 residues. The CDR3 nucleotides are TGCGCCAGCCGACAGGGAACCTACGAGCAGTACTTC. The encoded protein is CASRQGTYEQYF.

The chain recombines TRBV29-1 with TRBJ2-7, with 9 bases lining up with TRBD1. The CDR3 sequence is 14 residues long. With 4 bases clipped from V and 4 bases from J, the junction kept 8 bases outside the gene matches. The germline V gene encodes CDR1 SQVTM and CDR2 ANQGSEA. CDR3 coding DNA: TGCAGCGTTGGGGGGGGGACAGGGATATACGAGCAGTACTTC. Amino acid sequence: CSVGGGTGIYEQYF.

The chain combines TRBV10-2 with TRBJ2-1; TRBD2 aligns across 15 bases. The V segment lost 3 bases and the J segment 9 bases; nucleotides outside the gene matches: 3. CDR3 length: 15 amino acids. CDR1 is WSHSY and CDR2 is SAAADI in the germline V gene. CDR3 amino acids: CASSDSGLAGGEQFF. The DNA of the CDR3 is TGCGCCAGCAGTGACTCGGGACTAGCGGGAGGTGAGCAGTTCTTC.

This clone was recorded only once. This rearrangement joins TRBV15 to TRBJ2-2; D is uncertain. CDR3 length equals 11 residues. Germline loops: CDR1 LNHNV, CDR2 YYDKDF (reference sequence). The V end was cut by 8 bases, the J end by 3 bases, with 4 bases between. The CDR3 spells CATGDTGELFF. Here the CDR3 DNA reads TGTGCCACCGGGGACACCGGGGAGCTGTTTTTT.

The rearrangement joins TRBV19 to TRBJ2-1; no reliable D call. This CDR3 is built from 15 residues. The ends were cut back, 2 bases at V and 0 bases at J, with 8 bases in the middle. CDR1 is LNHDA, CDR2 SQIVND, per germline (reference sequence). CDR3 sequence reads: CASSIKESSYNEQFF. The CDR3 nucleotides read TGTGCCAGTAGTATAAAAGAGAGCTCCTACAATGAGCAGTTCTTC.

The rearrangement joins TRBV27 to TRBJ2-5; TRBD2 matches 8 bases. V gave up 5 bases and J gave up 1 base; unmatched junction bases: 9. This CDR3 contains 16 residues. Germline CDR1 MNHEY, CDR2 SMNVEV (reference sequence). The CDR3 bases are TGTGCCAGCAGTGCGCCGGGACTAGGGTCCCAAGAGACCCAGTACTTC. Its protein product is CASSAPGLGSQETQYF.

The J gene is TRBJ2-1, the V gene TRBV11-2; 9 nucleotides agree with TRBD2. CDR1 SGHAT and CDR2 FQNNGV come from the germline V gene. The V gene end was trimmed by 5 bases and the J gene end by 4 bases; junction bases not matched to a gene: 9. The CDR3 has 16 residues. CDR3 DNA sequence: TGTGCCAGCAGCCGTCCTGGCGGGAGGGTGTACAATGAGCAGTTCTTC. It translates to CASSRPGGRVYNEQFF.

This clone was recorded only once. This chain joins TRBV9 and TRBJ2-7; 8 bases fit TRBD1. Germline assignment: CDR1 SGDLS and CDR2 YYNGEE. The V and J ends lost 4 bases and 4 bases, in that order; junction bases with no gene match: 10. This CDR3 comprises 15 residues. The CDR3 loop is CASSYSGGRGYEQYF. The DNA for the CDR3 is TGTGCCAGCAGCTACTCAGGGGGCAGGGGATACGAGCAGTACTTC.

The chain combines TRBV28 with TRBJ2-3; the D call may be TRBD1 or TRBD2 (6 bases each). Per the germline V gene, CDR1 is MDHEN and CDR2 is SYDVKM. Trimming took 3 bases from V and 4 from J, leaving 11 bases between them. The CDR3 loop spans 14 amino acids. The CDR3 spells CASSLGGGPDTQYF. CDR3 bases: TGTGCCAGCAGTTTGGGTGGGGGGCCAGATACGCAGTATTTT.